This entry describes one T cell receptor beta chain. Its matching antigen is unknown. Assay used: immunoSEQ multiplex PCR; TCRdb lists only in-frame clones, some missing. The table records about 31,000 clones, over 75% of them present only once. This sample stems from a study of PD-1 blockade in classical Hodgkin lymphoma. Overall study findings and caveats: Significant TCR diversity gains by C4D1 occurred in CD4+ but not CD8+ cells. The drivers behind the repertoire differences, possibly disease activity or prior therapy, remain undefined.

Germline CDR1 is MGHRA and CDR2 is YSYEKL. J gave up 0 bases and V 6 bases, and 5 bases lay outside the gene matches. CDR3 length equals 16 residues. Relapse after autologous stem cell transplantation occurred in every patient, and brentuximab vedotin exposure varied. Purification of CD4+ T cells from thawed PBMCs was performed via magnetic negative selection. This chain connects TRBV4-1 to TRBJ2-3; 11 nucleotides align to TRBD2. The input for sequencing was CD4+ T cells from blood, taken at baseline. The clonotype originates from a human donor with classical Hodgkin lymphoma. The CDR3: CASRPGTSGSTDTQYF. CDR3 in DNA: TGCGCCAGCAGACCCGGGACTAGCGGTAGCACAGATACGCAGTATTTT.